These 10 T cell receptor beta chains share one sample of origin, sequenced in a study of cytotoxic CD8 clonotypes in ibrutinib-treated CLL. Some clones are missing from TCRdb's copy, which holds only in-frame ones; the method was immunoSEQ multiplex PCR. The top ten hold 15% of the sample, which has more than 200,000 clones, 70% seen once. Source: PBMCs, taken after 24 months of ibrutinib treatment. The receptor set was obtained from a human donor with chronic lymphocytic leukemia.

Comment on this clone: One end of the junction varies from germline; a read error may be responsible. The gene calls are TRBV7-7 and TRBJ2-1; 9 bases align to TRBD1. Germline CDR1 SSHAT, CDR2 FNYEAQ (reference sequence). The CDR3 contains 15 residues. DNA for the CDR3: TGTGCTAGCAGCTATAGACAGGGGGCCTACAATGAGCAGTTCTTC. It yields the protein CASSYRQGAYNEQFF.

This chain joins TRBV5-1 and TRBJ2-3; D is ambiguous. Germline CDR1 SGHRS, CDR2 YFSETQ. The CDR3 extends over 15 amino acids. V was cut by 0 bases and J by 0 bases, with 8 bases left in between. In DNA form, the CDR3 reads TGCGCCAGCAGCTTGGAGAAGAAAAGCACAGATACGCAGTATTTT. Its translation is CASSLEKKSTDTQYF.

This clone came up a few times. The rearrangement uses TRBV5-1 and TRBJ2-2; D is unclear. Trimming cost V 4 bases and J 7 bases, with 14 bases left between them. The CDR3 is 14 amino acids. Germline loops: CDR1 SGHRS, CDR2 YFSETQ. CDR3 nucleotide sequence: TGCGCCAGCAGCCCGGGCACTACGGGCGGGGAGCTGTTTTTT. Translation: CASSPGTTGGELFF.

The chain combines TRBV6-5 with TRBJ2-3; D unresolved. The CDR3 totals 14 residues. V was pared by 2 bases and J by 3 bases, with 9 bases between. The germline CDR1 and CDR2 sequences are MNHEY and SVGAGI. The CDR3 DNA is TGTGCCAGCAGTTACGGAATGGAGACAGATACGCAGTATTTT. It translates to CASSYGMETDTQYF.

DNA of the CDR3: TGCAGCGTATACCGGGACAGGGGTGGGAATGAGCAGTTCTTC. This translates into CSVYRDRGGNEQFF. The chain has TRBV29-1 and TRBJ2-1, with TRBD1 matching over 10 bases. Per germline, CDR1 SQVTM and CDR2 ANQGSEA. CDR3 length equals 14 residues. J was trimmed by 7 bases and V by 6 bases; bases with no gene match: 9.

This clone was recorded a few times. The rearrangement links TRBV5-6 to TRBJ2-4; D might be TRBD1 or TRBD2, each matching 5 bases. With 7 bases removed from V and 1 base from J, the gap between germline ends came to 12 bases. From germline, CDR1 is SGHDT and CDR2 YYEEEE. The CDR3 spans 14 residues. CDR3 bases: TGTGCCAGCTGGGTTTGGGGGGCCAAAAACATTCAGTACTTC. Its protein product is CASWVWGAKNIQYF.

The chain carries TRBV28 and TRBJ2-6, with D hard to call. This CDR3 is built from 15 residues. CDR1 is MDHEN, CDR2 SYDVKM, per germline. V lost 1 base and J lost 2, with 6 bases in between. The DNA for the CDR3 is TGTGCCAGCAGTTTATCCCTACCTGGGGCCAACGTCCTGACTTTC. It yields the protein CASSLSLPGANVLTF.

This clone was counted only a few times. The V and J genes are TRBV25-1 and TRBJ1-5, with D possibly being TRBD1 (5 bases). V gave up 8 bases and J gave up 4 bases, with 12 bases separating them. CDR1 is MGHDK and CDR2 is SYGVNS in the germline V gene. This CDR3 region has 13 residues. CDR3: CASRAWGNQPQHF. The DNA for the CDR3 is TGTGCCAGCCGGGCTTGGGGGAATCAGCCCCAGCATTTT.

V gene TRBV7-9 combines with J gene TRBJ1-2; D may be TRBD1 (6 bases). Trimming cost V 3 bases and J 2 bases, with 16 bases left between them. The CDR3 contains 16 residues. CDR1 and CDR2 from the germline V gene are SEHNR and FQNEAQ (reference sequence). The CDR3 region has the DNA TGTGCCAGCAGCTTGGCAACCGCAGGGGAAAACTATGGCTACACCTTC. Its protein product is CASSLATAGENYGYTF.

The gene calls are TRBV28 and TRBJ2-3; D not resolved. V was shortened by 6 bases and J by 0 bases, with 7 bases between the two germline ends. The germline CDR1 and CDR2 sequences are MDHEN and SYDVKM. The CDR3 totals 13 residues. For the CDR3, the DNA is TGTGCCAGCAGCCTGGGGAGCACAGATACGCAGTATTTT. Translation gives CASSLGSTDTQYF.